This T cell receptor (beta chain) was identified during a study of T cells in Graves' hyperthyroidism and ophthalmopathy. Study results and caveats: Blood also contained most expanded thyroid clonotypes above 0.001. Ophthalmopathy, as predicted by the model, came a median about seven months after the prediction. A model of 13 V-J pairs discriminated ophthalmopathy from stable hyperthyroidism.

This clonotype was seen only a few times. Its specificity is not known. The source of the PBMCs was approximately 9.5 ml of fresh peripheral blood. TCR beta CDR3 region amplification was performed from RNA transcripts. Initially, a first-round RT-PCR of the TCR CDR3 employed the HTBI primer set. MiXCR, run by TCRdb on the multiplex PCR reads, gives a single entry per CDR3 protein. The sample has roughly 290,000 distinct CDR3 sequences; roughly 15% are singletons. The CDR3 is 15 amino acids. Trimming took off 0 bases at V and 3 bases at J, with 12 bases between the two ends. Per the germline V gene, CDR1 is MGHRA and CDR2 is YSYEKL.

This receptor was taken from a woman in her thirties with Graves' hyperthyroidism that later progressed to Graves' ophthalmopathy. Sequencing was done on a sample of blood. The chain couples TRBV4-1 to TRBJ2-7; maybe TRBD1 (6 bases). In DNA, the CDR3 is TGCGCCAGCAGCCAAGAGTCAGGACAGTTCTACGAGCAGTACTTC. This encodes CASSQESGQFYEQYF.